This section outlines one TCR beta chain sequence together with its context. This sample was included in a study of CD8+ T cells in alopecia areata. Sequencing templates came from extracted RNA that was reverse transcribed into cDNA. The method was immunoSEQ multiplex PCR; TCRdb's version includes in-frame clones alone and lacks a portion of them. The sample carries about 150,000 clones, 40% to 65% recorded once. The source material was CD8+ T cells sorted from blood, sampled at week 0. The receptor's source is a human donor with alopecia areata.

The CDR3 sequence is CAWRGQSSYNEQFF. The CDR3 bases are TGTGCCTGGAGAGGACAGTCTTCCTACAATGAGCAGTTCTTC. The chain employs TRBV30 and TRBJ2-1, with D perhaps TRBD1 (6 bases). CDR3 length: 14 amino acids. Germline CDR1 and CDR2: GTSNPN and SVGIG (reference sequence). Trimming shortened V by 3 bases and J by 1 base, and 10 bases separated the two germline ends. The whole variable domain, filled in from reference TRBV30 and TRBJ2-1, reads SQTIHQWPATLVQPVGSPLSLECTVEGTSNPNLYWYRQAAGRGLQLLFYSVGIGQISSEVPQNLSASRPQDRQFILSSKKLLLSDSGFYLCAWRGQSSYNEQFFGPGTRLTVL.